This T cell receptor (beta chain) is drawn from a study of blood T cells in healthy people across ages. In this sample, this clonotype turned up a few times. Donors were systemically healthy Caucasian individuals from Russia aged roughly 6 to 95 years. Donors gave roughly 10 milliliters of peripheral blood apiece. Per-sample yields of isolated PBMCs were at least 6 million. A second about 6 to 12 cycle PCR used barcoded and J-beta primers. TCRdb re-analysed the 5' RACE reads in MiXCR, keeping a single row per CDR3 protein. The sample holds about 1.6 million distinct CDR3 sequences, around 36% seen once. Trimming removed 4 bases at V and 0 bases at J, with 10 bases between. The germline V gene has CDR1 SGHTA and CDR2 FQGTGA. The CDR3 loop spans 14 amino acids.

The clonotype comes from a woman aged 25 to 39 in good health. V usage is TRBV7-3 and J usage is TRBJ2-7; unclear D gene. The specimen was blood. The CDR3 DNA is TGTGCCAGCAGCTCCCAGTCGAGCTCCTACGAGCAGTACTTC. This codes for CASSSQSSSYEQYF.